The rows below give T cell receptor beta chains drawn from one sample of a study of neoadjuvant anti-PD-1 for oral cavity cancer. The protocol was immunoSEQ multiplex PCR, while the TCRdb copy is restricted to in-frame clones and leaves out a portion. This table has roughly 14,000 clones, about three quarters appearing once. Sequenced here: PBMCs, sampled after nivolumab (anti-PD-1) treatment. Source of these receptors: a person aged 35 to 85 with oral cavity squamous cell carcinoma. The CDR3 runs from the conserved cysteine through the conserved F or W. Fields, in order: CDR3 DNA, CDR3 protein, clone size, V gene, D gene, J gene. D genes are given only for firm matches. Clone size is not always given. Where it is, it says once, few, many or a class for expanded clones.

CDR3nt: TGTGCCTGGAGTGTACTAGACCTCGATGAGCAGTTCTTC
CDR3aa: CAWSVLDLDEQFF
abundance: NA
v_gene: TRBV30
d_gene: NA
j_gene: TRBJ2-1

CDR3nt: TGTGCCTGGAGTGTACTCTCTGGAAACACCATATATTTT
CDR3aa: CAWSVLSGNTIYF
abundance: NA
v_gene: TRBV30
d_gene: NA
j_gene: TRBJ1-3

CDR3nt: TGTGCCAGCAGCATCGAGACAGGGATGGGGACCTTGGGGACCCAGTACTTC
CDR3aa: CASSIETGMGTLGTQYF
abundance: few
v_gene: TRBV5-4
d_gene: TRBD1
j_gene: TRBJ2-5

CDR3nt: TGTGCCAGCAGTGAACTGGAGAGCTCCTACGAGCAGTACTTC
CDR3aa: CASSELESSYEQYF
abundance: NA
v_gene: TRBV6-1
d_gene: NA
j_gene: TRBJ2-7

CDR3nt: TGCAGCGTTGGAACAGGGGGCTTCACAGATACGCAGTATTTT
CDR3aa: CSVGTGGFTDTQYF
abundance: few
v_gene: TRBV29-1
d_gene: TRBD1
j_gene: TRBJ2-3

CDR3nt: TGTGCCAGCACCCCGGGCGGTGCAACTAGGAGGGAAGCTTTCTTT
CDR3aa: CASTPGGATRREAFF
abundance: NA
v_gene: TRBV27
d_gene: NA
j_gene: TRBJ1-1

CDR3nt: TGTGCCAGTGCTCGAGCTGGGGGGTTCTACGAGCAGTACTTC
CDR3aa: CASARAGGFYEQYF
abundance: NA
v_gene: TRBV27
d_gene: NA
j_gene: TRBJ2-7

CDR3nt: TGTGCCAGCAGCTTAGGGGCGCGGAACCAAGAGACCCAGTACTTC
CDR3aa: CASSLGARNQETQYF
abundance: NA
v_gene: TRBV11-3
d_gene: NA
j_gene: TRBJ2-5

CDR3nt: TGTGCCATCAGTGAGTCGGGAAGTGAAAAACTGTTTTTT
CDR3aa: CAISESGSEKLFF
abundance: few
v_gene: TRBV10-3
d_gene: NA
j_gene: TRBJ1-4

CDR3nt: TGTGCCAGCAGCTTCGGGACTGTTAACACCGGGGAGCTGTTTTTT
CDR3aa: CASSFGTVNTGELFF
abundance: NA
v_gene: TRBV7-3
d_gene: NA
j_gene: TRBJ2-2

CDR3nt: TGTGCCATCAGTGAGTCGCTCTACGAGCAGTACTTC
CDR3aa: CAISESLYEQYF
abundance: NA
v_gene: TRBV10-3
d_gene: NA
j_gene: TRBJ2-7

CDR3nt: TGTGCCAGCAGTGAACGGGCGAATCAGCCCCAGCATTTT
CDR3aa: CASSERANQPQHF
abundance: NA
v_gene: TRBV2
d_gene: NA
j_gene: TRBJ1-5

CDR3nt: TGTGCCAGCAGTGACCTCCGCTACGAGCAGTACTTC
CDR3aa: CASSDLRYEQYF
abundance: NA
v_gene: TRBV25-1
d_gene: NA
j_gene: TRBJ2-7

CDR3nt: TGCGCCAGCAGCCAAGACCCGGGCAATCAGCCCCAGCATTTT
CDR3aa: CASSQDPGNQPQHF
abundance: NA
v_gene: TRBV4-1
d_gene: NA
j_gene: TRBJ1-5

CDR3nt: TGTGCCAGCGGACTAGCGGGGACATACGAGCAGTACTTC
CDR3aa: CASGLAGTYEQYF
abundance: NA
v_gene: TRBV28
d_gene: TRBD2
j_gene: TRBJ2-7

CDR3nt: TGTGCCAGCAGTTACTCTGGGGGTTCACAGCCCCAGCATTTT
CDR3aa: CASSYSGGSQPQHF
abundance: NA
v_gene: TRBV6-5
d_gene: NA
j_gene: TRBJ1-5

CDR3nt: TGTGCCAGTAGTAGTCAGGGGGGAGTAAGCAATCAGCCCCAGCATTTT
CDR3aa: CASSSQGGVSNQPQHF
abundance: few
v_gene: TRBV19
d_gene: TRBD1
j_gene: TRBJ1-5

CDR3nt: TGTGCCAGCAGTGAAAAGGGACAGGGGGTGAGCAATCAGCCCCAGCATTTT
CDR3aa: CASSEKGQGVSNQPQHF
abundance: NA
v_gene: TRBV6-1
d_gene: TRBD1
j_gene: TRBJ1-5

CDR3nt: TGTGCCAGCAGCCTCCTCCCGACAGGGAACACAGATACGCAGTATTTT
CDR3aa: CASSLLPTGNTDTQYF
abundance: NA
v_gene: TRBV9
d_gene: TRBD1
j_gene: TRBJ2-3

CDR3nt: TGCGCCAGCAGCATAACCGAGCCCTCTTACGGGGAGCTGTTTTTT
CDR3aa: CASSITEPSYGELFF
abundance: NA
v_gene: TRBV5-1
d_gene: NA
j_gene: TRBJ2-2

CDR3nt: TGCGCCAGCAGCTGGAGAGGTGGGCGGGAGATCAGCGAGCAGTACTTC
CDR3aa: CASSWRGGREISEQYF
abundance: once
v_gene: TRBV5-1
d_gene: TRBD2
j_gene: TRBJ2-7

CDR3nt: TGTGCCAGCAGCTTGCAAGGGTCCAAAAACATTCAGTACTTC
CDR3aa: CASSLQGSKNIQYF
abundance: NA
v_gene: TRBV5-6
d_gene: NA
j_gene: TRBJ2-4

CDR3nt: TGTGCCAGCAGTGGGGGTGTAGGCTACACCTTC
CDR3aa: CASSGGVGYTF
abundance: few
v_gene: TRBV2
d_gene: NA
j_gene: TRBJ1-2

CDR3nt: TGTGCCTGGAGTGTACGAGTGGGTGTGCAGGATGGCTACACCTTC
CDR3aa: CAWSVRVGVQDGYTF
abundance: few
v_gene: TRBV30
d_gene: NA
j_gene: TRBJ1-2

CDR3nt: TGTGCCAGCAGTTATAGGGAGGCCGGGGAGCTGTTTTTT
CDR3aa: CASSYREAGELFF
abundance: NA
v_gene: TRBV6-5
d_gene: NA
j_gene: TRBJ2-2

CDR3nt: TGCGCCAGCAGCCAAGGACTAGCGGGAGGACCCTACAATGAGCAGTTCTTC
CDR3aa: CASSQGLAGGPYNEQFF
abundance: NA
v_gene: TRBV4-1
d_gene: TRBD2
j_gene: TRBJ2-1

CDR3nt: TGTGCCTGGAGTGTACTGGCGGGAGGTTACAATGAGCAGTTCTTC
CDR3aa: CAWSVLAGGYNEQFF
abundance: NA
v_gene: TRBV30
d_gene: TRBD2
j_gene: TRBJ2-1

CDR3nt: TGCGCCAGCAGCTTGACAGCGGGAGGCGGGGTCGAGCAGTACTTC
CDR3aa: CASSLTAGGGVEQYF
abundance: NA
v_gene: TRBV5-1
d_gene: TRBD2
j_gene: TRBJ2-7

CDR3nt: TGTGCCTGGAGCGGGCTCGGGGGATCGAACACTGAAGCTTTCTTT
CDR3aa: CAWSGLGGSNTEAFF
abundance: NA
v_gene: TRBV30
d_gene: NA
j_gene: TRBJ1-1

CDR3nt: TGTGCCAGCAGCGTAAGTCCGACTAGCGATTATGAGCAGTACTTC
CDR3aa: CASSVSPTSDYEQYF
abundance: NA
v_gene: TRBV9
d_gene: TRBD2
j_gene: TRBJ2-7

CDR3nt: TGTGCCAGCAGTGAACAGGACACCCGAATCATGAACACTGAAGCTTTCTTT
CDR3aa: CASSEQDTRIMNTEAFF
abundance: NA
v_gene: TRBV6-1
d_gene: NA
j_gene: TRBJ1-1

CDR3nt: TGTGCCAGCCGGACAGAGGGGAACACTGAAGCTTTCTTT
CDR3aa: CASRTEGNTEAFF
abundance: NA
v_gene: TRBV11-1
d_gene: NA
j_gene: TRBJ1-1

CDR3nt: TGTGCCAGCAGCGAAGGTATTGGCAATCAGCCCCAGCATTTT
CDR3aa: CASSEGIGNQPQHF
abundance: few
v_gene: TRBV6-1
d_gene: NA
j_gene: TRBJ1-5

CDR3nt: TGTGCCAGCAGTCCACTTGATTTGACAGGTCAGCCCCAGCATTTT
CDR3aa: CASSPLDLTGQPQHF
abundance: NA
v_gene: TRBV28
d_gene: NA
j_gene: TRBJ1-5

CDR3nt: TGTGCCAGTCGCTGGGTGGGAGGCAATCAGCCCCAGCATTTT
CDR3aa: CASRWVGGNQPQHF
abundance: NA
v_gene: TRBV5-7
d_gene: NA
j_gene: TRBJ1-5

CDR3nt: TGTGCCAGCAGGGGAGGGACTAGCGGGACCTACGAGCAGTACTTC
CDR3aa: CASRGGTSGTYEQYF
abundance: NA
v_gene: TRBV6-6
d_gene: TRBD2
j_gene: TRBJ2-7

CDR3nt: TGTGCCAGCAGTGAAGTTCGAAACGTCAATGAGCAGTTCTTC
CDR3aa: CASSEVRNVNEQFF
abundance: NA
v_gene: TRBV6-1
d_gene: NA
j_gene: TRBJ2-1

CDR3nt: TGTGCCAGTAGTGAAAACCGGGGACGTAATCAGCCCCAGCATTTT
CDR3aa: CASSENRGRNQPQHF
abundance: NA
v_gene: TRBV19
d_gene: NA
j_gene: TRBJ1-5

CDR3nt: TGTGCCAGCAGCTGGGGGCGCCCGGACAGTGAAGCTTTCTTT
CDR3aa: CASSWGRPDSEAFF
abundance: NA
v_gene: TRBV5-4
d_gene: NA
j_gene: TRBJ1-1

CDR3nt: TGTGCCAGCAGCCAAGGTGTCCGCAATGAGCAGTTCTTC
CDR3aa: CASSQGVRNEQFF
abundance: once
v_gene: TRBV4-2
d_gene: NA
j_gene: TRBJ2-1

CDR3nt: TGTGCCAGTACCTCTGGGGCCAACGTCCTGACTTTC
CDR3aa: CASTSGANVLTF
abundance: NA
v_gene: TRBV19
d_gene: NA
j_gene: TRBJ2-6

CDR3nt: TGTGCCAGCAGCCAAAGGCCGGGCGAGCAGTACTTC
CDR3aa: CASSQRPGEQYF
abundance: NA
v_gene: TRBV21-1
d_gene: NA
j_gene: TRBJ2-7

CDR3nt: TGCGCCAGCAGCTTGGAGTCACTGTACAATGAGCAGTTCTTC
CDR3aa: CASSLESLYNEQFF
abundance: NA
v_gene: TRBV5-1
d_gene: NA
j_gene: TRBJ2-1

CDR3nt: TGTGCCAGCAGGGGGGGACAGGGCTTGAATGAAAAACTGTTTTTT
CDR3aa: CASRGGQGLNEKLFF
abundance: NA
v_gene: TRBV6-5
d_gene: TRBD1
j_gene: TRBJ1-4

CDR3nt: TGTGCCAGTACAGACCTCGGGACTGAAGCTTTCTTT
CDR3aa: CASTDLGTEAFF
abundance: few
v_gene: TRBV19
d_gene: NA
j_gene: TRBJ1-1

CDR3nt: TGTGCCAGCAGCCGAACCGGGTTTAGCACAGATACGCAGTATTTT
CDR3aa: CASSRTGFSTDTQYF
abundance: NA
v_gene: TRBV6-5
d_gene: NA
j_gene: TRBJ2-3

CDR3nt: TGTGCCAGCAGTTTATTTGGAGGGAGGGGTGCTGAAGCTTTCTTT
CDR3aa: CASSLFGGRGAEAFF
abundance: NA
v_gene: TRBV28
d_gene: NA
j_gene: TRBJ1-1

CDR3nt: TGTGCCAGCAGCCAAGATTATAGGGGCAATGAGCAGTTCTTC
CDR3aa: CASSQDYRGNEQFF
abundance: few
v_gene: TRBV4-2
d_gene: NA
j_gene: TRBJ2-1

CDR3nt: TGTGCCAGCAGTGACCAAGCGGGAGGAACGGGTGAGCAGTACTTC
CDR3aa: CASSDQAGGTGEQYF
abundance: NA
v_gene: TRBV2
d_gene: TRBD2
j_gene: TRBJ2-7

CDR3nt: TGTGCCAGCTTCTCCGGCATGAACACTGAAGCTTTTTTT
CDR3aa: CASFSGMNTEAFF
abundance: NA
v_gene: TRBV28
d_gene: NA
j_gene: TRBJ1-1

CDR3nt: TGTGCCAGCAGCTTAGGAGCGGGAGTGTACAATGAGCAGTTCTTC
CDR3aa: CASSLGAGVYNEQFF
abundance: NA
v_gene: TRBV11-2
d_gene: TRBD2
j_gene: TRBJ2-1

CDR3nt: TGTGCCAGCAGCTCCCAATTCTCCACCGGGGAGCTGTTTTTT
CDR3aa: CASSSQFSTGELFF
abundance: NA
v_gene: TRBV11-2
d_gene: NA
j_gene: TRBJ2-2